This T cell receptor beta chain was recovered during a study of immune characterization of retroperitoneal liposarcoma. TCRdb independently ran MiXCR on the PCR reads; one entry per CDR3 protein. The sample lists roughly 9,800 distinct CDR3 sequences; about 39% were seen once. The sample was tumor tissue. The receptor's source is a male donor with retroperitoneal liposarcoma.

The CDR3 sequence is CASSLRRKLQAFF. The CDR3 DNA follows: TGTGCCAGCAGCTTACGCAGGAAACTACAAGCTTTCTTT. This sequence joins TRBV11-3 and TRBJ1-1; D not resolved. Germline values: CDR1 SGHNT, CDR2 YENEEA. V was shortened by 2 bases and J by 9 bases, with 13 bases between the two germline ends. There are 13 residues in the CDR3.